A selection of T cell receptor beta chains follows, all from one sample in a study of CD8 T cells in Susac syndrome. TCRdb redid the calling of the immunoSEQ multiplex PCR reads with MiXCR, one entry per CDR3 protein. The sample records about 120,000 distinct CDR3 sequences, around 90% being singletons. The sample was CD4+ T cells from PBMCs. These TCRs come from a human donor in good health. The CDR3 runs from the conserved cysteine through the conserved F or W. D genes are given only for firm matches. Expanded clones are given a class, and other clones once, few, many or no size at all.

j_gene: TRBJ2-7; v_gene: TRBV11-3; abundance: NA; d_gene: NA; CDR3aa: CASSLDDSSYEQYF; CDR3nt: TGTGCCAGCAGCTTAGATGACAGCTCCTACGAGCAGTACTTC
j_gene: TRBJ1-6; v_gene: TRBV19; abundance: NA; d_gene: NA; CDR3aa: CASRGSNYNSPLHF; CDR3nt: TGTGCCAGTAGGGGGTCCAACTATAATTCACCCCTCCACTTT
j_gene: TRBJ2-1; v_gene: TRBV7-3; abundance: NA; d_gene: NA; CDR3aa: CASSLTPNKQVF; CDR3nt: TGTGCCAGCAGCTTGACTCCTAATAAACAGGTCTTC
j_gene: TRBJ2-3; v_gene: TRBV4-2; abundance: NA; d_gene: TRBD1; CDR3aa: CASSQNPGQGLDTQYF; CDR3nt: TGTGCCAGCAGCCAGAATCCGGGACAGGGTTTGGATACGCAGTATTTT
j_gene: TRBJ2-3; v_gene: TRBV7-2; abundance: NA; d_gene: NA; CDR3aa: CASSLMGSGQFTDTQYF; CDR3nt: TGTGCCAGCAGCTTAATGGGGTCGGGGCAGTTCACAGATACGCAGTATTTT
j_gene: TRBJ2-5; v_gene: TRBV12-3/TRBV12-4; abundance: once; d_gene: NA; CDR3aa: CASRRDVLETQYF; CDR3nt: TGTGCCAGCAGACGTGATGTCCTAGAGACCCAGTACTTC
j_gene: TRBJ2-5; v_gene: TRBV3-1; abundance: NA; d_gene: NA; CDR3aa: CASSKRGAGAAQETQYF; CDR3nt: TGTGCCAGCAGCAAAAGGGGAGCGGGCGCTGCTCAAGAGACCCAGTACTTC
j_gene: TRBJ1-5; v_gene: TRBV20-1; abundance: once; d_gene: NA; CDR3aa: CSAPNGPSVGWPQHF; CDR3nt: TGCAGTGCTCCCAACGGACCCTCTGTGGGTTGGCCCCAGCATTTT
j_gene: TRBJ2-3; v_gene: TRBV5-1; abundance: NA; d_gene: NA; CDR3aa: CASRVGGASTDTQYF; CDR3nt: TGCGCCAGCAGGGTTGGGGGAGCTAGCACAGATACGCAGTATTTT
j_gene: TRBJ2-3; v_gene: TRBV30; abundance: NA; d_gene: NA; CDR3aa: CAWSVRQLTDTQYF; CDR3nt: TGTGCCTGGAGTGTACGGCAGCTCACAGATACGCAGTATTTT
j_gene: TRBJ2-3; v_gene: TRBV5-8; abundance: NA; d_gene: NA; CDR3aa: CASSQPGATDTQYF; CDR3nt: TGTGCCAGCAGCCAACCCGGGGCCACAGATACGCAGTATTTT
j_gene: TRBJ2-3; v_gene: TRBV29-1; abundance: NA; d_gene: TRBD2; CDR3aa: CSVGSGGGKADTQYF; CDR3nt: TGCAGCGTTGGGTCTGGCGGGGGGAAGGCAGATACGCAGTATTTT
j_gene: TRBJ2-2; v_gene: TRBV29-1; abundance: NA; d_gene: TRBD1; CDR3aa: CSVGAGTGDAPGELFF; CDR3nt: TGCAGCGTGGGGGCCGGGACAGGGGATGCCCCCGGGGAGCTGTTTTTT
j_gene: TRBJ1-1; v_gene: TRBV7-3; abundance: once; d_gene: TRBD1; CDR3aa: CASSLDRVDTEAFF; CDR3nt: TGTGCCAGCAGCTTGGACAGGGTGGACACTGAAGCTTTCTTT
j_gene: TRBJ2-6; v_gene: TRBV18; abundance: NA; d_gene: TRBD1; CDR3aa: CASSPGRTGPSGANVLTF; CDR3nt: TGTGCCAGCTCACCTGGAAGGACAGGCCCCTCTGGGGCCAACGTCCTGACTTTC
j_gene: TRBJ1-5; v_gene: TRBV15; abundance: NA; d_gene: NA; CDR3aa: CATSIRGQNQPQHF; CDR3nt: TGTGCCACCAGCATAAGAGGGCAAAATCAGCCCCAGCATTTT
j_gene: TRBJ2-5; v_gene: TRBV7-2; abundance: NA; d_gene: TRBD1; CDR3aa: CASSLASTGQGQETQYF; CDR3nt: TGTGCCAGCAGCTTAGCTTCGACTGGACAGGGGCAAGAGACCCAGTACTTC
j_gene: TRBJ1-2; v_gene: TRBV5-1; abundance: NA; d_gene: NA; CDR3aa: CASSLGTQTYGYTF; CDR3nt: TGCGCCAGCAGCCTCGGGACACAAACCTATGGCTACACCTTC
j_gene: TRBJ2-1; v_gene: TRBV20-1; abundance: NA; d_gene: TRBD2; CDR3aa: CSATGLAGSLEQFF; CDR3nt: TGCAGTGCTACCGGACTAGCGGGATCATTGGAGCAGTTCTTC
j_gene: TRBJ2-1; v_gene: TRBV27; abundance: NA; d_gene: NA; CDR3aa: CASTRDSYNEQFF; CDR3nt: TGTGCCAGCACCCGGGACTCTTACAATGAGCAGTTCTTC
j_gene: TRBJ2-2; v_gene: TRBV6-2/TRBV6-3; abundance: NA; d_gene: NA; CDR3aa: CASSPLYTGELFF; CDR3nt: TGTGCCAGCAGCCCGCTGTACACCGGGGAGCTGTTTTTT
j_gene: TRBJ2-2; v_gene: TRBV5-4; abundance: NA; d_gene: NA; CDR3aa: CASSLRDVWGGELFF; CDR3nt: TGTGCCAGCAGTTTGCGGGACGTGTGGGGCGGGGAGCTGTTTTTT
j_gene: TRBJ2-2; v_gene: TRBV11-3; abundance: NA; d_gene: NA; CDR3aa: CASSLAENTGELFF; CDR3nt: TGTGCCAGCAGCTTAGCGGAGAACACCGGGGAGCTGTTTTTT
j_gene: TRBJ1-1; v_gene: TRBV3-1; abundance: NA; d_gene: NA; CDR3aa: CASSQAPPGSEAFF; CDR3nt: TGTGCCAGCAGCCAAGCCCCTCCGGGCTCCGAAGCTTTCTTT
j_gene: TRBJ1-2; v_gene: TRBV7-3; abundance: NA; d_gene: NA; CDR3aa: CASSPSAGYGYTF; CDR3nt: TGTGCCAGCAGCCCTAGTGCAGGGTATGGCTACACCTTC
j_gene: TRBJ1-2; v_gene: TRBV5-4; abundance: NA; d_gene: NA; CDR3aa: CASSLALSVVDGYTF; CDR3nt: TGTGCCAGCAGCTTGGCCTTATCTGTTGTGGATGGCTACACCTTC
j_gene: TRBJ2-5; v_gene: TRBV20-1; abundance: NA; d_gene: TRBD2; CDR3aa: CSARFSGRPKETQYF; CDR3nt: TGCAGTGCTAGATTCAGCGGGAGACCCAAAGAGACCCAGTACTTC
j_gene: TRBJ2-7; v_gene: TRBV19; abundance: NA; d_gene: NA; CDR3aa: CASSTGIYEQYF; CDR3nt: TGTGCCAGTAGCACAGGGATCTACGAGCAGTACTTC
j_gene: TRBJ1-4; v_gene: TRBV7-2; abundance: NA; d_gene: NA; CDR3aa: CASSLSTGTNEKLFF; CDR3nt: TGTGCCAGCAGCCTGTCGACAGGAACTAATGAAAAACTGTTTTTT
j_gene: TRBJ1-1; v_gene: TRBV7-2; abundance: NA; d_gene: NA; CDR3aa: CASSLKPAHNTEAFF; CDR3nt: TGTGCCAGCAGCTTAAAGCCAGCTCACAACACTGAAGCTTTCTTT
j_gene: TRBJ1-4; v_gene: TRBV4-2; abundance: NA; d_gene: NA; CDR3aa: CASSQDPSGTTNEKLFF; CDR3nt: TGTGCCAGCAGCCAAGATCCTTCCGGTACAACTAATGAAAAACTGTTTTTT
j_gene: TRBJ2-1; v_gene: TRBV2; abundance: NA; d_gene: NA; CDR3aa: CASRGNEQFF; CDR3nt: TGTGCCAGCAGGGGCAATGAGCAGTTCTTC
j_gene: TRBJ1-4; v_gene: TRBV11-1; abundance: NA; d_gene: TRBD1; CDR3aa: CASSFGVRTGDRPSENEKLFF; CDR3nt: TGTGCCAGCAGCTTCGGGGTACGAACAGGGGACCGACCCAGCGAAAATGAAAAACTGTTTTTT
j_gene: TRBJ2-5; v_gene: TRBV27; abundance: NA; d_gene: NA; CDR3aa: CASSLSTRETQYF; CDR3nt: TGTGCCAGCAGTTTATCGACCCGTGAGACCCAGTACTTC
j_gene: TRBJ2-1; v_gene: TRBV14; abundance: once; d_gene: NA; CDR3aa: CASSPIWHNNRGGEQFF; CDR3nt: TGTGCCAGCAGCCCCATTTGGCACAATAACAGGGGGGGTGAGCAGTTCTTC
j_gene: TRBJ2-3; v_gene: TRBV10-3; abundance: NA; d_gene: NA; CDR3aa: CAISAVITDTQYF; CDR3nt: TGTGCCATCAGCGCAGTAATCACAGATACGCAGTATTTT
j_gene: TRBJ2-5; v_gene: TRBV15; abundance: NA; d_gene: NA; CDR3aa: CATSREWRGRDAEETQYF; CDR3nt: TGTGCCACCAGCAGAGAATGGAGGGGGCGGGACGCCGAAGAGACCCAGTACTTC
j_gene: TRBJ1-3; v_gene: TRBV7-6; abundance: NA; d_gene: NA; CDR3aa: CASSLAEWKGPGNTIYF; CDR3nt: TGTGCCAGCAGCTTAGCGGAGTGGAAAGGCCCGGGAAACACCATATATTTT
j_gene: TRBJ2-7; v_gene: TRBV7-3; abundance: NA; d_gene: NA; CDR3aa: CASSSGSGGPYEQYF; CDR3nt: TGTGCCAGCAGCTCGGGGTCGGGCGGCCCCTACGAGCAGTACTTC
j_gene: TRBJ2-3; v_gene: TRBV27; abundance: NA; d_gene: NA; CDR3aa: CASSPIGGRTDTQYF; CDR3nt: TGTGCCAGCAGCCCCATAGGGGGTCGGACAGATACGCAGTATTTT
j_gene: TRBJ2-7; v_gene: TRBV7-2; abundance: NA; d_gene: NA; CDR3aa: CAIRRVEPYEQYF; CDR3nt: TGTGCGATCCGCCGGGTTGAACCCTACGAGCAGTACTTC
j_gene: TRBJ2-7; v_gene: TRBV19; abundance: NA; d_gene: TRBD1; CDR3aa: CASSTSGNRGHVVEQYF; CDR3nt: TGTGCCAGTAGTACTTCGGGTAACAGGGGCCACGTCGTGGAGCAGTACTTC
j_gene: TRBJ1-2; v_gene: TRBV2; abundance: NA; d_gene: NA; CDR3aa: CATRTASGYTF; CDR3nt: TGTGCCACCCGGACGGCTTCTGGCTACACCTTC
j_gene: TRBJ2-5; v_gene: TRBV20-1; abundance: NA; d_gene: NA; CDR3aa: CSARDRNRPGMHQTQYF; CDR3nt: TGCAGTGCTAGAGATCGTAACAGGCCAGGAATGCATCAGACCCAGTACTTC
j_gene: TRBJ1-4; v_gene: TRBV7-2; abundance: NA; d_gene: NA; CDR3aa: CASSLLARENEKLFF; CDR3nt: TGTGCCAGCAGCTTATTGGCCAGAGAAAATGAAAAACTGTTTTTT
j_gene: TRBJ2-7; v_gene: TRBV5-4; abundance: NA; d_gene: TRBD2; CDR3aa: CASSPEREALGTKQYF; CDR3nt: TGTGCCAGCAGCCCCGAGCGGGAGGCCTTAGGAACTAAGCAGTACTTC
j_gene: TRBJ1-5; v_gene: TRBV6-2/TRBV6-3; abundance: NA; d_gene: TRBD1; CDR3aa: CASSKTGIIQPQHF; CDR3nt: TGTGCCAGCAGTAAGACAGGGATCATCCAGCCCCAGCATTTT
j_gene: TRBJ2-5; v_gene: TRBV28; abundance: NA; d_gene: NA; CDR3aa: CASSPNRDPETQYF; CDR3nt: TGTGCCAGCAGTCCTAACCGGGACCCGGAGACCCAGTACTTC
j_gene: TRBJ2-5; v_gene: TRBV5-4; abundance: once; d_gene: TRBD2; CDR3aa: CASSPGLAQETQYF; CDR3nt: TGTGCCAGCAGCCCGGGACTAGCCCAAGAGACCCAGTACTTC
j_gene: TRBJ1-2; v_gene: TRBV13; abundance: NA; d_gene: NA; CDR3aa: CASSFLSRAQYYGYTF; CDR3nt: TGTGCCAGCAGCTTCCTTAGCCGGGCCCAATACTATGGCTACACCTTC
j_gene: TRBJ2-3; v_gene: TRBV5-4; abundance: NA; d_gene: NA; CDR3aa: CASTRRGNTDTQYF; CDR3nt: TGTGCCAGCACCCGGAGAGGTAACACAGATACGCAGTATTTT
j_gene: TRBJ2-1; v_gene: TRBV9; abundance: NA; d_gene: NA; CDR3aa: CASSASRFSYNEQFF; CDR3nt: TGTGCCAGCAGCGCTAGCAGATTCTCCTACAATGAGCAGTTCTTC
j_gene: TRBJ2-1; v_gene: TRBV19; abundance: NA; d_gene: NA; CDR3aa: CASRRTVYNEQFF; CDR3nt: TGTGCCAGTAGGCGGACCGTGTACAATGAGCAGTTCTTC
j_gene: TRBJ2-2; v_gene: TRBV9; abundance: NA; d_gene: TRBD1; CDR3aa: CASSVMTGFGTGELFF; CDR3nt: TGTGCCAGCAGCGTAATGACAGGGTTCGGGACCGGGGAGCTGTTTTTT